Listed below are T cell receptor beta chains from one sample, sequenced in a study of blood T cells in healthy people across ages. TCRdb fed the 5' RACE reads into MiXCR, producing one record per CDR3 protein. Among about 1,400,000 distinct CDR3 sequences listed, approximately 42% were seen once. The sample consisted of blood. These receptors all come from a woman between 18 and 29 years old in good health. Both conserved end residues are part of each CDR3. A D gene is named only where the DNA matches it firmly.

j_gene | d_gene | v_gene | CDR3aa
TRBJ2-1 | - | TRBV28 | CASSLVDSSYNEQFF
TRBJ2-5 | TRBD1 | TRBV20-1 | CSARWTGSQETQYF
TRBJ2-1 | TRBD2 | TRBV7-2 | CASSFRLAGGTGYNEQFF
TRBJ2-7 | TRBD1 | TRBV20-1 | CSPRTGGSGNEQYF
TRBJ1-2 | - | TRBV7-2 | CASRQPGQLYGYTF
TRBJ2-7 | - | TRBV7-2 | CASSVGFDTYEQYF
TRBJ1-1 | - | TRBV7-2 | CASSVRQGGFTEAFF
TRBJ2-1 | - | TRBV5-1 | CASSPTPDLRYNEQFF
TRBJ1-2 | - | TRBV30 | CAWSFAGLLTF
TRBJ1-1 | - | TRBV7-8 | CASSLEGGTTAGAFF
TRBJ2-7 | TRBD1 | TRBV12-3/TRBV12-4 | CASSLRAGQGYEQYF
TRBJ2-1 | TRBD2 | TRBV7-3 | CASSLSPSGGGAYNEQFF
TRBJ1-5 | - | TRBV6-5 | CASSYKGVGQPQHF
TRBJ2-5 | TRBD2 | TRBV7-2 | CASSWGYGLDYNEQYF
TRBJ2-7 | - | TRBV3-1 | CASSPKPDYEQYF
TRBJ2-5 | - | TRBV20-1 | CSAREERGQETQYF
TRBJ2-1 | TRBD2 | TRBV20-1 | CSAIGTRRNEQQFF
TRBJ2-5 | - | TRBV20-1 | CSAEGVETQYF
TRBJ2-5 | - | TRBV24-1 | CATSDLGQRLQEQYF
TRBJ2-1 | TRBD1 | TRBV9 | CASSARGDRYNEQFF
TRBJ2-3 | - | TRBV4-2 | CASSQGVWSSGTDTQYF
TRBJ1-4 | - | TRBV3-1 | CASSQRGMTNEKLFF
TRBJ1-1 | TRBD1 | TRBV20-1 | CSARSRGPNTEAFF
TRBJ1-4 | - | TRBV11-1 | CASSLFGGNEKLFF
TRBJ2-1 | - | TRBV10-3 | CAATPGVGSYNEQFF
TRBJ2-1 | TRBD2 | TRBV6-6 | CASSEGTSGGDEQFF
TRBJ2-7 | - | TRBV6-5 | CASSYLGSIWEQYF
TRBJ1-5 | - | TRBV20-1 | CSAEDRISNQPQHF
TRBJ2-1 | - | TRBV3-1 | CASSQGTKNEQFF
TRBJ1-2 | - | TRBV6-1 | CASSEYWGSGYGYTF
TRBJ2-5 | - | TRBV20-1 | CSARRGGTETQYF
TRBJ1-6 | - | TRBV13 | CASSLSPGKDSPLHF
TRBJ2-3 | TRBD1 | TRBV7-3 | CASSSTGGADTDTQYF
TRBJ2-5 | - | TRBV12-3/TRBV12-4 | CASSLQQEGPVKRTQYF
TRBJ2-5 | - | TRBV10-3 | CAISESGSKETQYF
TRBJ2-3 | - | TRBV20-1 | CSALSGASTDTQYF
- | TRBD2 | TRBV29-1 | CSPKGLGDNEQYF
TRBJ1-5 | TRBD1 | TRBV2 | CASSSDRAREVGNQPQHF
TRBJ2-1 | TRBD2 | TRBV29-1 | CSVEPGRASYNEQFF
TRBJ1-1 | - | TRBV9 | CASSADSEAFF
TRBJ1-5 | TRBD1 | TRBV7-8 | CASSLAFSGGNQPQHF
TRBJ1-1 | - | TRBV6-1 | CAIIYTEAFF
- | TRBD1 | TRBV6-1 | CAGSARTGPYEQYF
- | - | TRBV7-8 | CAGSSQRVGEQYF
TRBJ2-5 | - | TRBV9 | CANSAGTVQETQYF
TRBJ2-4 | - | TRBV12-3/TRBV12-4 | CASISTGMGSIQYF